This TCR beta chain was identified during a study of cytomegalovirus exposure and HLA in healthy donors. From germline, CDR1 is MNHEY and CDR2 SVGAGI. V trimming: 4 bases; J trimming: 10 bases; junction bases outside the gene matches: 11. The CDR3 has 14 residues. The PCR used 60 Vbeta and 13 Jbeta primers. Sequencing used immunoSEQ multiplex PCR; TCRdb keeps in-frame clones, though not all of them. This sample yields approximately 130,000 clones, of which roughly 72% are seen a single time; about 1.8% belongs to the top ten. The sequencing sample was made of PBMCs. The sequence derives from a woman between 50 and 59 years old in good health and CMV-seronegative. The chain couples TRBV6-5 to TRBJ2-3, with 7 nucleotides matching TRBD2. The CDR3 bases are TGTGCCAGCAGTTTCGCGGGAGCCCTCTTTGCGCAGTATTTT. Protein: CASSFAGALFAQYF.